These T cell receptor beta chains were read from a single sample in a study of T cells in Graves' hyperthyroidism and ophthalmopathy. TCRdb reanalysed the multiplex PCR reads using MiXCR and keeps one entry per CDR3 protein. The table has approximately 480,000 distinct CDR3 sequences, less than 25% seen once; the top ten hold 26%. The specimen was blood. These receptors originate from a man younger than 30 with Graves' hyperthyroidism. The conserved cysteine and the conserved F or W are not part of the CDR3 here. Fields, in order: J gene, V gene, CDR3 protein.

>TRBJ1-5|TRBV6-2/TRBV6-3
ASSSMGSRGNQPQH
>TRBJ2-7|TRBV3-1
ASSQLPGSGKQY
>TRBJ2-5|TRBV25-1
ASSAQRTQY
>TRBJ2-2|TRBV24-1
ATSDQRQRTGELF
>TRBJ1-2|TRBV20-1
SVAGTEVIGYGYT
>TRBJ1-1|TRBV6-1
ASRNRVRRTEAF
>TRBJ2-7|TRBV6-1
ASRALTGLNSYEQY
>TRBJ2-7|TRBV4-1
ASSQESRRSTYEQY
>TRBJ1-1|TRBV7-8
ASSSIGQVDAF
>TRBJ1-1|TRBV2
ASSEAEGATEAF
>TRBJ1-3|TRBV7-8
ASSPREQGIGNTIY
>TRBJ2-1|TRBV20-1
SAGREYNEQF
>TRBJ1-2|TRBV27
ASSFDGDYGYT
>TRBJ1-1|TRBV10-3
AIQGAGDTEAF
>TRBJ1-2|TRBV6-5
ASSRQILYGYT
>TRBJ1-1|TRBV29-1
STSRTGGTEAF
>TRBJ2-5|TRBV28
ASSFTPGQGLETQY
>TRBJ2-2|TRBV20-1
SARQGQNTGELF
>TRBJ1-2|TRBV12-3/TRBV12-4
ASRGLSGGYT
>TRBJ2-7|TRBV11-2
ASSLGRQGYEQY
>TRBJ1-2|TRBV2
ASGGGNYGYT
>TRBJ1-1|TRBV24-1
ATSDPGTGDFTEAF
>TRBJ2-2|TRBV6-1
ASSEPGLKAGELF
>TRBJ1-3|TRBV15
ATSTNRGGNTIY
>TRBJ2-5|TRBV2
ASSDQQIGTQY
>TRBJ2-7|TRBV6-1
ASSALDRGNYEQY
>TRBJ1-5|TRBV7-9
ASSFGTVDQPQH
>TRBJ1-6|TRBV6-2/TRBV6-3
ASSRRSHNKSSYNSPLH
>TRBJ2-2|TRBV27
ASSLRAGDNTGELF
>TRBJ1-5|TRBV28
ASSSALAQH
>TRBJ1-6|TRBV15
ATSSELYNSPLH
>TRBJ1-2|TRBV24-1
ATSDRTGGWGYT
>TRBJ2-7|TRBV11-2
ASSSRTVQKQY
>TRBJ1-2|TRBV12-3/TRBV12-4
ASSLGGSPLGYT
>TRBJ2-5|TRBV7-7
ASSQTGLVTQY
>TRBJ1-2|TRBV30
AWRHNLDYGYT
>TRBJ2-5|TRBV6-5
ASSYSRWGGETQY
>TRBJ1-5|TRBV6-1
ASSEEGLSNQPQH
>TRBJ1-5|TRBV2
ASLDRGGQPQH
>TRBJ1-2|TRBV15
ATSRGGQGVYGYT
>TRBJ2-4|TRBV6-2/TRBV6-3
ASSAGGLADLAKNIQY
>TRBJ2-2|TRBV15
ATSRETVRGLAGVGNTGELF
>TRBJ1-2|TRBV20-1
SAPASYYGYT